A single sample is the source of the 25 T cell receptor beta chains below, sequenced in a study of spatial heterogeneity in lung cancer. A single record per CDR3 protein comes from TCRdb applying MiXCR to the 5' RACE reads. The sample lists 90,000 to 95,000 distinct CDR3 sequences; over 9.5% were seen once. Time point denoted: sample taken at primary tumor resection. Whole RNA obtained from tumor, nontumor lung or frozen PBMC underwent sequencing without sorting. The specimen comprised PBMCs, sampled at surgery. The receptors here all came from a male donor with early-stage non-small cell lung cancer.

This clonotype was counted ten times or more. CDR3 bases: TGTGCCAGCAGCCCAGGAGTGAGGAATGAGCAGTTCTTC. Translation: CASSPGVRNEQFF. V and J are TRBV3-1 and TRBJ2-1; D unclear. The CDR3 covers 13 residues. The germline V gene encodes CDR1 LGHDT and CDR2 YNNKEL (reference sequence). V shed 4 bases and J shed 7 bases, with 11 bases lying between them.

J is TRBJ1-2 and V is TRBV30; possibly TRBD1 for D (6 bases). This CDR3 is 13 amino acids long. Trimming took 0 bases from V and 7 from J, leaving 12 bases between them. From germline, CDR1 is GTSNPN and CDR2 SVGIG (reference sequence). Here the CDR3 DNA reads TGTGCCTGGAGTGTACAGGGCTCGGCTGGCTACACCTTC. Its protein is CAWSVQGSAGYTF.

The chain combines TRBV7-2 with TRBJ2-5; D remains ambiguous. CDR1 is SGHTA and CDR2 is FQGNSA in the germline V gene. This CDR3 is 12 amino acids long. V was shortened by 3 bases and J by 1 base, with 3 bases between the two germline ends. The CDR3, as DNA: TGTGCCAGCAGCTTTAGCCAAGAGACCCAGTACTTC. It translates to CASSFSQETQYF.

This clonotype came up a few times. The genes are TRBV5-1 and TRBJ2-1; 8 nucleotides agree with TRBD2. The V segment lost 6 bases and the J segment 1 base; nucleotides outside the gene matches: 3. This CDR3 contains 14 residues. Germline V gene data show CDR1 as SGHRS and CDR2 as YFSETQ. The CDR3 DNA reads as TGCGCCAGCAAAACTAGCGGATCCTACAATGAGCAGTTCTTC. Amino acids: CASKTSGSYNEQFF. The full variable domain, rest sourced from reference TRBV5-1 and TRBJ2-1, is KAGVTQTPRYLIKTRGQQVTLSCSPISGHRSVSWYQQTPGQGLQFLFEYFSETQRNKGNFPGRFSGRQFSNSRSEMNVSTLELGDSALYLCASKTSGSYNEQFFGPGTRLTVL.

The V call is TRBV20-1, the J call TRBJ1-5; D is perhaps TRBD1 (6 bases). This CDR3 has 13 amino acids. The V end lost 3 bases, the J end lost 4 bases, and 10 bases lay between the germline ends. Germline CDR1 and CDR2: DFQATT and SNEGSKA (reference sequence). The CDR3 region is CSASGQSNQPQHF. CDR3 nucleotides: TGCAGTGCTAGTGGACAGTCGAATCAGCCCCAGCATTTT.

This chain joins TRBV4-2 and TRBJ2-1; TRBD1 matches 8 bases. CDR3 length: 15 residues. After removal of 3 bases from V and 5 bases from J, the junction contained 6 bases not matched to a gene. From germline, CDR1 is LGHNA and CDR2 YNFKEQ. CDR3 DNA sequence: TGTGCCAGCAGCCATGGACAGGGTGGGGACAATGAGCAGTTCTTC. The encoded protein is CASSHGQGGDNEQFF.

This clonotype was seen repeatedly, ten times or more. The genes are TRBV7-2 and TRBJ2-7; D is perhaps TRBD1 (5 bases). This CDR3 has 15 amino acids. Germline V gene sequence: CDR1 SGHTA, CDR2 FQGNSA. V lost 2 bases, J lost 2 bases, and 13 bases lay in between. The CDR3 loop reads CASSLYTGPAYEQYF. In DNA form, the CDR3 reads TGTGCCAGCAGCTTATATACAGGACCTGCCTACGAGCAGTACTTC. Filled out from reference TRBV7-2 and TRBJ2-7, the complete variable domain reads GAGVSQSPSNKVTEKGKDVELRCDPISGHTALYWYRQSLGQGLEFLIYFQGNSAPDKSGLPSDRFSAERTGGSVSTLTIQRTQQEDSAVYLCASSLYTGPAYEQYFGPGTRLTVT.

This clonotype appeared once. A much larger clone lies a single base off, so this may be a read error. The conserved phenylalanine or tryptophan is not found at the CDR3 terminus, so this likely reflects a read error. In DNA form, the CDR3 reads TGTGCCAGCAGTTTTGTCCTAGGGGGCCCCGAGCAGTACTTG. This encodes CASSFVLGGPEQYL. The gene calls are TRBV12-3 or TRBV12-4 and TRBJ2-7, with 7 bases lining up with TRBD1. The CDR3 runs to 14 residues. The V segment lost 3 bases and the J segment 6 bases; nucleotides outside the gene matches: 8.

The chain carries TRBV9 and TRBJ2-3; 7 bases agree with TRBD1. J gave up 0 bases and V 4 bases, and 5 bases lay outside the gene matches. CDR1 and CDR2 from the germline V gene are SGDLS and YYNGEE. This CDR3 is built from 15 residues. The CDR3 coding sequence is TGTGCCAGCAGCATCCGGGACAGTAGCACAGATACGCAGTATTTT. Translation: CASSIRDSSTDTQYF.

This clonotype was found a few times. The gene calls are TRBV7-9 and TRBJ1-1; D is unclear. The V gene's germline CDR1 is SEHNR and CDR2 FQNEAQ (reference sequence). The CDR3 totals 13 residues. V was pared by 2 bases and J by 4 bases, with 8 bases between. The chain's CDR3 is CASSLRDGTEAFF. The CDR3 DNA reads as TGTGCCAGCAGCTTACGTGACGGCACTGAAGCTTTCTTT.

This clonotype was seen only a few times. The V call is TRBV9, the J call TRBJ2-2, with D perhaps given as TRBD1 or TRBD2 (6 bases each). Germline CDR1 SGDLS, CDR2 YYNGEE. V dropped 8 bases and J dropped 4 bases, with 18 bases sitting between them. The CDR3 sequence is 15 residues long. CDR3 sequence reads: CASTSGGGSTGELFF. DNA of the CDR3: TGTGCCAGTACTTCAGGAGGGGGGTCCACCGGGGAGCTGTTTTTT. The full variable domain, its missing parts supplied by reference TRBV9 and TRBJ2-2, is DSGVTQTPKHLITATGQRVTLRCSPRSGDLSVYWYQQSLDQGLQFLIQYYNGEERAKGNILERFSAQQFPDLHSELNLSSLELGDSALYFCASTSGGGSTGELFFGEGSRLTVL.

At least ten counts were recorded for this clonotype. V gene TRBV29-1 combines with J gene TRBJ2-3; no firm D call. The germline gives CDR1 SQVTM, CDR2 ANQGSEA. CDR3 length equals 14 residues. The V gene lost 7 bases and the J gene lost 0 bases, with 14 bases spanning the gap. The CDR3 spells CSATPSPSTDTQYF. The DNA of the CDR3 is TGCAGCGCCACTCCGTCCCCTAGCACAGATACGCAGTATTTT.

This clonotype was observed a few times. V gene TRBV6-7 combines with J gene TRBJ2-3, with D uncertain. TRBV6-7 is marked as an open reading frame, function uncertain. CDR3 length equals 15 residues. V lost 0 bases and J 5 bases, leaving 12 bases between the germline ends. This chain's CDR3 is CASSYSVGPEDTQYF. CDR3 nucleotide sequence: TGTGCCAGCAGTTACTCGGTGGGCCCTGAAGATACGCAGTATTTT.

This clonotype was recorded a few times. The genes are TRBV5-6 and TRBJ2-7; D gene ambiguous. The CDR3 has 12 amino acids. Germline assignment: CDR1 SGHDT and CDR2 YYEEEE. V lost 1 base and J 3 bases, leaving 5 bases between the germline ends. The CDR3: CASSLYSYEQYF. CDR3 nucleotide sequence: TGTGCCAGCAGCTTGTACAGCTACGAGCAGTACTTC.

There are many counts of this clonotype. This sequence joins TRBV6-2 or TRBV6-3 and TRBJ2-6; no reliable D call. This CDR3 is 14 amino acids long. Germline V gene lookup returns CDR1 MNHEY and CDR2 SVGEGT. V gave up 7 bases and J gave up 0 bases, with 7 bases separating them. CDR3 sequence (DNA): TGTGCCAGCACTCGTAGCTCTGGGGCCAACGTCCTGACTTTC. Protein product: CASTRSSGANVLTF.

V usage is TRBV7-2 and J usage is TRBJ1-4; D is possibly TRBD1 (5 bases). CDR3 length equals 14 residues. The germline V gene has CDR1 SGHTA and CDR2 FQGNSA. The ends were cut back, 0 bases at V and 6 bases at J, with 8 bases in the middle. In DNA, the CDR3 is TGTGCCAGCAGCTTAGCGGGGGGATATGAAAAACTGTTTTTT. Its translation is CASSLAGGYEKLFF.

This clonotype was detected a few times. The chain joins TRBV11-1 to TRBJ2-7, with D perhaps matching TRBD1 (6 bases). With 5 bases removed from V and 2 bases from J, the gap between germline ends came to 13 bases. Germline assignment: CDR1 SGHAT and CDR2 FQDESV (reference sequence). This CDR3 contains 14 residues. CDR3 DNA: TGTGCCAGCAGCGGTAACAGGGTCCCCTACGAGCAGTACTTC. This sequence encodes CASSGNRVPYEQYF.

V gene TRBV6-5 combines with J gene TRBJ2-7; TRBD1 aligns across 10 bases. With V trimmed by 6 bases and J by 4 bases, 6 bases remained unmatched. The germline CDR1 and CDR2 sequences are MNHEY and SVGAGI. The CDR3 totals 14 residues. In DNA, the CDR3 is TGTGCCAGCAGGCGACAGGGGGCTGGTTACGAGCAGTACTTC. Residues: CASRRQGAGYEQYF.

This clonotype was observed many times. The chain has TRBV28 and TRBJ1-4; maybe TRBD1 (5 bases). The CDR3 is made up of 14 amino acids. Germline V gene lookup returns CDR1 MDHEN and CDR2 SYDVKM. Trimming removed 5 bases from V and 6 bases from J, with 13 bases in between. The DNA for the CDR3 is TGTGCCAGCAGTACCGGGACGATGTATGAAAAACTGTTTTTT. Protein: CASSTGTMYEKLFF.

This clonotype has only a few counts. J is TRBJ2-2 and V is TRBV5-8; 8 positions match TRBD1. The germline CDR1 and CDR2 sequences are SGHTS and YDEGEE. The J segment lost 2 bases and the V segment lost 1 base, leaving 7 bases of the junction unmatched. The CDR3 is 17 amino acids. The DNA for the CDR3 is TGTGCCAGCAGCTTGCCCCGGGCAGGGGGCAACACCGGGGAGCTGTTTTTT. It encodes CASSLPRAGGNTGELFF.

This clonotype was seen once. The chain joins TRBV20-1 to TRBJ2-7; D not certain. Germline loops: CDR1 DFQATT, CDR2 SNEGSKA (reference sequence). Trimming removed 1 base from V and 6 bases from J, with 4 bases in between. This CDR3 is built from 10 residues. The CDR3 reads CSARVSEQYF. CDR3 nucleotide sequence: TGCAGTGCTAGAGTTAGCGAGCAGTACTTC.

This clonotype was counted a few times. CDR3 region: CASSLVSLAGVETQYF. The CDR3 coding sequence is TGTGCCAGCAGCTTAGTAAGCCTAGCGGGAGTTGAGACCCAGTACTTC. This rearrangement joins TRBV7-2 to TRBJ2-5, with 10 bases fitting TRBD2. The CDR3 has 16 amino acids. V dropped 1 base and J dropped 5; count of bases not matched to a gene: 7. From germline, CDR1 is SGHTA and CDR2 FQGNSA.

The chain carries TRBV27 and TRBJ1-5; D is unclear. From germline, CDR1 is MNHEY and CDR2 SMNVEV (reference sequence). The CDR3 runs to 15 residues. Trimming took 3 bases from V and 0 from J, leaving 9 bases between them. This chain's CDR3 is CASSLNGYSNQPQHF. The CDR3 DNA follows: TGTGCCAGCAGTTTGAACGGTTATAGCAATCAGCCCCAGCATTTT.

Ten or more counts support this clonotype. The rearrangement uses TRBV7-9 and TRBJ1-1; D might be TRBD1 (5 bases). Germline assignment: CDR1 SEHNR and CDR2 FQNEAQ (reference sequence). V was shortened by 1 base and J by 2 bases, with 8 bases between the two germline ends. The CDR3 extends over 14 amino acids. CDR3 sequence: CASSLGQSNTEAFF. Written as DNA, the CDR3 is TGTGCCAGCAGCTTAGGACAGAGCAACACTGAAGCTTTCTTT.

This clonotype came up a few times. The J gene is TRBJ1-1, the V gene TRBV5-5; D remains unclear. Germline V lookup: CDR1 SGHKS, CDR2 YYEKEE (reference sequence). The length of the CDR3 is 15 residues. Trimming cost V 0 bases and J 4 bases, with 13 bases left between them. Here the CDR3 DNA reads TGTGCCAGCAGCTTGGTGTCGGGCCTCGGCACTGAAGCTTTCTTT. Its protein product is CASSLVSGLGTEAFF.